This paragraph reports one T cell receptor (beta chain). Its specificity is not known. The sample comes from a study of post-analysis software for immune sequencing data. Broader study findings: Controls had lower frequencies than patients of 4 or 5 TRBV segments, which included TRBV5-6, TRBV5-1 and TRBV20-1. Samples made in the same batch grouped tightly together by F measure. Normalized Chao1 diversity was significantly reduced in patients versus controls.

In germline, CDR1 is SGHRS, CDR2 YFSETQ. The V and J ends lost 2 bases and 5 bases, in that order; junction bases with no gene match: 9. The CDR3 is made up of 15 amino acids. Prepared libraries of TCR beta cDNA carried unique molecular identifiers. T cells, roughly 0.9 to 11 million of them, yielded approximately 500,000 cDNA molecules. Using its own MiXCR run on the PCR reads, TCRdb lists one record per CDR3 protein. The sample lists about 820,000 distinct CDR3 sequences, approximately 50% occurring once. The rearrangement links TRBV5-1 to TRBJ2-5; TRBD2 matches at 7 bases. The sequenced material came from blood. The receptor was isolated from a girl aged 5 to 17 with multiple sclerosis. CDR3 DNA: TGCGCCAGCAGCTTAGGGAGGGCGACCCAGGAGACCCAGTACTTC. Translated: CASSLGRATQETQYF.